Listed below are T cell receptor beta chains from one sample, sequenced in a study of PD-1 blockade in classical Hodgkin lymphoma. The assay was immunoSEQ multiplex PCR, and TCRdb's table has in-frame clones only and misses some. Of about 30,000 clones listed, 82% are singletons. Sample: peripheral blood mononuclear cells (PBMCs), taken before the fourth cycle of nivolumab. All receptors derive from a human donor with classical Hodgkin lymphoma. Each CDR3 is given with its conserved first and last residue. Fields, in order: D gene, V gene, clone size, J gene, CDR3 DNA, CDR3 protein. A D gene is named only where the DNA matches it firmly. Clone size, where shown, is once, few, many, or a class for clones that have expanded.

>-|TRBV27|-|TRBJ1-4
TGTGCCAGCCGGTATGCGGGGGCTGATAATGAAAAACTGTTTTTT
CASRYAGADNEKLFF
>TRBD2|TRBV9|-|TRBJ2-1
TGTGCCAGCAGCGTAGCTAGCGGGGGAACTAATGAGCAGTTCTTC
CASSVASGGTNEQFF
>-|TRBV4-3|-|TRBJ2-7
TGCGCCAGCAGCCAGGGCAGGGGAAGCTACGAGCAGTACTTC
CASSQGRGSYEQYF
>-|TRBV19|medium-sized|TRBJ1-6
TGTGCCAGTATCCGCCCCAGGGAAAGGTCACCCCTCCACTTT
CASIRPRERSPLHF
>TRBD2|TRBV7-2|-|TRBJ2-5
TGTGCCAGCAGCTTAGTACTAGCGGGGGGGCCCCAAGAGACCCAGTACTTC
CASSLVLAGGPQETQYF
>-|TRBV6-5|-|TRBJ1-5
TGTGCCAGCAGTTACTCGAACGGCACGCCCCAGCATTTT
CASSYSNGTPQHF
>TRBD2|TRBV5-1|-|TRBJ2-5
TGCGCCAGCAGCCGGGGACTAGCGGAGACCCAGTACTTC
CASSRGLAETQYF
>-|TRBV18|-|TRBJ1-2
TGTGCCAGCTCACCACCCTCTGGGGCGACCTACTATGGCTACACCTTC
CASSPPSGATYYGYTF
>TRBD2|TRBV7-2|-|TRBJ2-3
TGTGCCAGCAGCGTTAGCGGGGGGATGACAGATACGCAGTATTTT
CASSVSGGMTDTQYF
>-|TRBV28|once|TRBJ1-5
TGTGCCAGCAGCGGAGCTTATAGCAATCAGCCCCAGCATTTT
CASSGAYSNQPQHF
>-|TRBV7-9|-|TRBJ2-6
TGTGCCAGCAGCTTAGCGTGGGGGGCCAACGTCCTGACTTTC
CASSLAWGANVLTF
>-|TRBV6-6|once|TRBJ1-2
TGTGCCAGCATGGCGGCTTCTAACTATGGCTACACCTTC
CASMAASNYGYTF
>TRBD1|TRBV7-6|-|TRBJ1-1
TGTGCCAGCAGCCGGGGACAGGAGAACACTGAAGCTTTCTTT
CASSRGQENTEAFF
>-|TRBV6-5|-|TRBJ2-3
TGTGCCAGCAGTTACGGGCCAGAACGGGCAGATACGCAGTATTTT
CASSYGPERADTQYF
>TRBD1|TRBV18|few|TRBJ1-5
TGTGCCAGCGGCCAGGGGGCGCGGGCCCAGCATTTT
CASGQGARAQHF
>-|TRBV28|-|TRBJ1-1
TGTGCCAGCAGACCCCAAGGGGTGAACACTGAAGCTTTCTTT
CASRPQGVNTEAFF
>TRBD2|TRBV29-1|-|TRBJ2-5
TGCAGCGTTGAGCTAGCGGGGGTAAACCAAGAGACCCAGTACTTC
CSVELAGVNQETQYF
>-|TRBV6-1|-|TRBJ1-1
TGTGCCAGCAGTGTAGGGTTCGGAGCGGTCACTGAAGCTTTCTTT
CASSVGFGAVTEAFF
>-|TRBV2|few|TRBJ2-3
TGTGCCAGCGAGTGGCGGGGCCGACGATCCACAGATACGCAGTATTTT
CASEWRGRRSTDTQYF
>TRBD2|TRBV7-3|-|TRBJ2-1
TGTGCCAGCAGCTCGGGGGGTGAGCAGTTCTTC
CASSSGGEQFF
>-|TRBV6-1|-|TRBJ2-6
TGTGCCAGCACCCCCAATCGTGGGGCCAACGTCCTGACTTTC
CASTPNRGANVLTF
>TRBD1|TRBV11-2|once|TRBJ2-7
TGTGCCAGCAGTCGAACCCCCCGGGACAGGGTCTACGTGCAGTACTTC
CASSRTPRDRVYVQYF
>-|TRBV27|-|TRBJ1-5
TGTGCCAGCAGTTACCAGCCCCAGCATTTT
CASSYQPQHF
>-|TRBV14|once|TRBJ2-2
TGTGCCAGCAGCTTCGCAGGGTCCGGGGAGCTGTTTTTT
CASSFAGSGELFF
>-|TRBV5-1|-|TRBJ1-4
TGCGCCAGCAGCTTGCCTTCGCAGGGGTCTCTAAAACTGTTTTTT
CASSLPSQGSLKLFF
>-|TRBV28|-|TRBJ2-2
TGTGCCAGCAGTCGAGAGGCCGGGGAGCTGTTTTTT
CASSREAGELFF
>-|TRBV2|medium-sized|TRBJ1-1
TGTGCCAGCAGACAGATGAACACTGAAGCTTTCTTT
CASRQMNTEAFF
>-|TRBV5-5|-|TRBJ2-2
TGTGCCAGCAGCCCGGCCCAGGGGGGATCCGGGGAGCTGTTTTTT
CASSPAQGGSGELFF